What follows is one TCR beta chain and its context. The sample is drawn from a study of monozygotic twins with inflammatory bowel disease. This CDR3 contains 14 residues. Germline V lookup: CDR1 SEHNR, CDR2 FQNEAQ (reference sequence). Generation of cDNA took place in eight separate reactions per sample. Template switching was used to attach UMIs, which incorporated a 6-nucleotide sample barcode. TCRalpha along with TCRbeta cDNA was subjected to two nested PCRs lasting approximately 16 and 9 cycles. TCRdb derives one entry per CDR3 protein from the 5' RACE reads, leaving out DNA. Its listing shows tens of thousands of distinct CDR3 sequences.

Specimen: blood. The V call is TRBV7-9, the J call TRBJ1-2; TCRdb calls TRBD1, which cannot be checked without DNA. The source of this sequence is a human donor with ulcerative colitis or Crohn's disease, or a healthy co-twin of an affected twin (not recorded which). CDR3 sequence reads: CASSSLLGAGGYTF.